This T cell receptor beta chain was documented in a study of blood T cell repertoires in COVID-19. Study in general: The United States, Italy and Spain provided the acute and convalescent COVID-19 samples. The analysed material was cDNA or gDNA that came from T cells, B-cell-depleted T cells, or PBMCs.

In the study's own analysis: The assay estimated nucleated cells by amplifying reference gene primers. The method was immunoSEQ multiplex PCR; TCRdb's version includes in-frame clones alone and lacks a portion of them. The V and J calls and clone size come from that table; D and trimming were worked out from the DNA. The data contain roughly 140,000 clones, around three quarters of them seen just once; the ten biggest clones take up roughly 4.5%. The V and J ends lost 0 bases and 1 base, in that order; junction bases with no gene match: 4. CDR1 and CDR2 from the germline V gene are SGDLS and YYNGEE. The CDR3 runs 16 residues. This clone was counted once.

The material sequenced was peripheral blood. The chain combines TRBV9 with TRBJ2-5; 9 nucleotides align to TRBD2. The receptor was isolated from a man in his 60s with acute or convalescent COVID-19. The CDR3 DNA reads TGTGCCAGCAGCGTAGGCGGCGGGAGGGTCCAAGAGACCCAGTACTTC. Translation: CASSVGGGRVQETQYF.